What follows are 30 T cell receptor beta chains derived from one specimen sequenced in a study of OX40 agonist ivuxolimab in advanced cancers. TCRdb keeps only in-frame clones here, not all; method: immunoSEQ multiplex PCR. The sample holds about 53,000 clones, 75% to 90% seen once. This material consisted of CD4+ or CD8+ T cells sorted from blood, taken in a trial of the OX40 agonist ivuxolimab. These receptors all stem from an adult with an advanced solid tumor such as melanoma, head and neck, liver or kidney cancer.

The V gene is TRBV10-3, the J gene TRBJ2-7; D may match TRBD1 or TRBD2 (5 bases each). The germline V and J ends were trimmed by 8 bases and 0 bases, with 17 bases remaining between them. CDR1 ENHRY and CDR2 SYGVKD come from the germline V gene. The CDR3 covers 15 residues. CDR3 nucleotides: TGTGCCATCTGGGAACCGGGGCTAAGCTCCTACGAGCAGTACTTC. It specifies CAIWEPGLSSYEQYF.

This CDR3 reads CASSESGGGYNEQFF. CDR3 bases: TGCGCCAGCAGTGAGTCGGGCGGGGGGTACAATGAGCAGTTCTTC. J is TRBJ2-1 and V is TRBV10-1; 8 bases align to TRBD2. Trimming cost V 0 bases and J 4 bases; bases outside gene matches: 2. The length of the CDR3 is 15 residues. Germline CDR1 is WNHNN and CDR2 is SYGVQD (reference sequence).

The CDR3, as DNA: TGTGCCACCAGCAGTGGAGTTAGCTCTGGAAACACCATATATTTT. Translated, it gives CATSSGVSSGNTIYF. The rearrangement uses TRBV15 and TRBJ1-3; no clear D. Trimming shortened V by 3 bases and J by 0 bases, and 9 bases separated the two germline ends. Germline loops: CDR1 LNHNV, CDR2 YYDKDF (reference sequence). This CDR3 has 15 amino acids. Variable domain in full (rest from reference TRBV15 and TRBJ1-3): DAMVIQNPRYQVTQFGKPVTLSCSQTLNHNVMYWYQQKSSQAPKLLFHYYDKDFNNEADTPDNFQSRRPNTSFCFLDIRSPGLGDTAMYLCATSSGVSSGNTIYFGEGSWLTVV.

V is TRBV6-6 and J is TRBJ2-5, with a tentative D call TRBD2 (5 bases). CDR1 MNHNY and CDR2 SVGAGI come from the germline V gene (reference sequence). The ends were cut back, 1 base at V and 1 base at J, with 10 bases in the middle. CDR3 length: 15 residues. The CDR3, as DNA: TGTGCCAGCAGTTACTACGGGCGGGTCCAAGAGACCCAGTACTTC. Protein sequence: CASSYYGRVQETQYF.

The J gene is TRBJ2-1, the V gene TRBV27, with 9 bases fitting TRBD2. The germline V gene encodes CDR1 MNHEY and CDR2 SMNVEV (reference sequence). The CDR3 runs 16 residues. The J segment lost 6 bases and the V segment lost 3 bases, leaving 9 bases of the junction unmatched. The CDR3 bases are TGTGCCAGCAGTTTCTCCGGGACTAGCTCGTCCAATGAGCAGTTCTTC. Translated: CASSFSGTSSSNEQFF.

In DNA, the CDR3 is TGCAGCGGTTTTTACAGGGGGCGTGCCAGCTCCTACAATGAGCAGTTCTTC. Translation: CSGFYRGRASSYNEQFF. The chain employs TRBV29-1 and TRBJ2-1; 9 positions match TRBD1. This CDR3 has 17 residues. Trimming at V came to 7 bases and at J to 0 bases, leaving 13 bases not matched to a gene. In germline, CDR1 is SQVTM, CDR2 ANQGSEA.

The J gene is TRBJ2-3, the V gene TRBV7-3, with TRBD2 as a possible D gene (6 bases). The CDR3 sequence is 16 residues long. CDR1 and CDR2 (germline): SGHTA, FQGTGA. Trimming pared 5 bases from V and 0 bases from J, leaving 15 bases between. Written as DNA, the CDR3 is TGTGCCAGCAGCCTATCCGGGACTCCTAGCACAGATACGCAGTATTTT. Its protein product is CASSLSGTPSTDTQYF.

The chain is built from TRBV4-3 and TRBJ2-7; D unresolved. The germline V gene encodes CDR1 LGHNA and CDR2 YSLEER. V was cut by 0 bases and J by 7 bases, with 10 bases left in between. This CDR3 is 13 amino acids long. The CDR3 spells CASSQDLWAEQYF. CDR3 sequence (DNA): TGCGCCAGCAGCCAAGATTTGTGGGCAGAGCAGTACTTC.

The chain recombines TRBV6-6 with TRBJ2-3; D remains unclear. This CDR3 spans 15 amino acids. Germline lookup yields CDR1 MNHNY and CDR2 SVGAGI (reference sequence). V was pared by 1 base and J by 2 bases, with 10 bases between. CDR3 in DNA: TGTGCCAGCAGTTACTGGCTCCCCTCCACAGATACGCAGTATTTT. It translates to CASSYWLPSTDTQYF.

The chain employs TRBV19 and TRBJ1-2; TRBD1 aligns across 8 bases. Germline loops: CDR1 LNHDA, CDR2 SQIVND (reference sequence). The CDR3 runs 12 residues. The junction had 1 base not matched to a gene; V was cut back by 5 bases and J by 5 bases. The CDR3 protein is CASSGQGYGYTF. The CDR3 nucleotides read TGTGCCAGTAGTGGACAGGGTTATGGCTACACCTTC.

The chain employs TRBV19 and TRBJ1-1, with D tentatively TRBD1 (5 bases). The CDR3 is 14 residues long. Germline assignment: CDR1 LNHDA and CDR2 SQIVND (reference sequence). Trimming cost V 1 base and J 3 bases, with 9 bases left between them. The CDR3: CASSIGEGDTEAFF. The CDR3 nucleotides are TGTGCCAGTAGTATAGGAGAAGGGGACACTGAAGCTTTCTTT.

This clone came up a few times. The chain uses TRBV5-4 and TRBJ2-1; the match to TRBD2 covers 9 bases. With 1 base clipped from V and 5 bases from J, the junction kept 1 base outside the gene matches. Germline CDR1 reads SGHNT; CDR2 reads YYREEE (reference sequence). This CDR3 contains 14 residues. Here the CDR3 DNA reads TGTGCCAGCAGCTTGACTAGCGGGCACAATGAGCAGTTCTTC. Protein: CASSLTSGHNEQFF.

The chain carries TRBV25-1 and TRBJ2-5; 10 bases map to TRBD1. Germline V lookup: CDR1 MGHDK, CDR2 SYGVNS. The CDR3 consists of 16 residues. Unmatched junction bases numbered 9, after V lost 3 bases and J lost 5 bases. In DNA, the CDR3 is TGTGCCAGCAGTGATCCGACAGGGGGCGCATCGGAGACCCAGTACTTC. This codes for CASSDPTGGASETQYF.

The rearrangement uses TRBV19 and TRBJ1-2; 7 bases map to TRBD1. Unmatched junction bases numbered 6, after V lost 7 bases and J lost 4 bases. CDR1 and CDR2 (germline): LNHDA, SQIVND (reference sequence). The CDR3 spans 13 residues. DNA for the CDR3: TGTGCCAGTAACCCCCGGGACAGCTATGGCTACACCTTC. The encoded protein is CASNPRDSYGYTF.

DNA for the CDR3: TGCGCCAGCAGCCCCGGGACAGGGGACGGGTATCAGCCCCAGCATTTT. Protein sequence: CASSPGTGDGYQPQHF. The chain couples TRBV5-1 to TRBJ1-5; 10 positions agree with TRBD1. This CDR3 spans 16 amino acids. The germline gives CDR1 SGHRS, CDR2 YFSETQ. V was clipped by 4 bases and J by 5 bases; unmatched bases: 9.

DNA of the CDR3: TGTGCCAGCAGTTACTCGGGGGGGCAGAACACTGAAGCTTTCTTT. The encoded protein is CASSYSGGQNTEAFF. The V gene is TRBV6-5, the J gene TRBJ1-1, with D perhaps TRBD1 (6 bases). Per germline, CDR1 MNHEY and CDR2 SVGAGI. The CDR3 spans 15 residues. The V and J ends lost 0 bases and 1 base respectively, with 9 bases between them.

This sequence joins TRBV7-2 and TRBJ2-3; the D is unclear. Germline V gives CDR1 SGHTA, CDR2 FQGNSA. The CDR3 spans 13 residues. The ends were cut back, 1 base at V and 2 bases at J, with 4 bases in the middle. The chain's CDR3 is CASSLGLTDTQYF. The CDR3 coding sequence is TGTGCCAGCAGCTTAGGTCTCACAGATACGCAGTATTTT.

This chain links TRBV12-5 with TRBJ2-3; a possible D gene is TRBD2 (6 bases). Trimming cost V 3 bases and J 6 bases, with 13 bases left between them. CDR3 length equals 14 residues. Germline assignment: CDR1 LGHNT and CDR2 FRNRAP. The CDR3 nucleotides read TGTGCTAGTGGTTTTAGCGGTGGCATGGATACGCAGTATTTT. Protein product: CASGFSGGMDTQYF. The entire variable domain, with the rest obtained from reference TRBV12-5 and TRBJ2-3, is as follows: DARVTQTPRHKVTEMGQEVTMRCQPILGHNTVFWYRQTMMQGLELLAYFRNRAPLDDSGMPKDRFSAEMPDATLATLKIQPSEPRDSAVYFCASGFSGGMDTQYFGPGTRLTVL.

The chain is built from TRBV5-5 and TRBJ1-5; D is ambiguous. The V gene's germline CDR1 is SGHKS and CDR2 YYEKEE (reference sequence). Deletions cut 0 bases from V and 3 bases from J, with 7 bases between. The CDR3 runs to 14 residues. CDR3 sequence: CASSLDYNNQPQHF. In nucleotides, the CDR3 is TGTGCCAGCAGCTTGGACTACAACAATCAGCCCCAGCATTTT.

V gene TRBV19 combines with J gene TRBJ1-5, with D tentatively TRBD1 (6 bases). V dropped 1 base and J dropped 3 bases, with 7 bases sitting between them. Germline CDR1 reads LNHDA; CDR2 reads SQIVND (reference sequence). There are 14 residues in the CDR3. CDR3 sequence (DNA): TGTGCCAGTAGTATAGCAGGGGTCAATCAGCCCCAGCATTTT. This gives the protein CASSIAGVNQPQHF.

The V and J genes are TRBV30 and TRBJ2-1; D gene unclear. The CDR3 runs to 13 residues. The ends were cut back, 3 bases at V and 1 base at J, with 7 bases in the middle. CDR1 is GTSNPN and CDR2 is SVGIG in the germline V gene (reference sequence). The CDR3 DNA follows: TGTGCCTGGAGAAGTGCATCCTACAATGAGCAGTTCTTC. Its translation is CAWRSASYNEQFF.

The chain is built from TRBV2 and TRBJ2-5, with D possibly TRBD1 on 6 matching bases. V lost 5 bases and J 2 bases, leaving 12 bases between the germline ends. The CDR3 runs to 14 residues. The germline gives CDR1 SNHLY, CDR2 FYNNEI. The CDR3 spells CASSTGQDQETQYF. For the CDR3, the DNA is TGTGCCAGCAGTACGGGACAAGATCAAGAGACCCAGTACTTC.

This clone was observed a few times. The sample carries other DNA sequences with the same CDR3. The genes are TRBV6-5 and TRBJ1-2; 8 nucleotides line up with TRBD1. Per the germline V gene, CDR1 is MNHEY and CDR2 is SVGAGI. V was clipped by 5 bases and J by 2 bases; unmatched bases: 1. This CDR3 spans 13 amino acids. For the CDR3, the DNA is TGTGCCAGCAGTAGGACAGGGAACTATGGCTACACCTTC. It is translated as CASSRTGNYGYTF.

The chain combines TRBV10-3 with TRBJ2-6, with TRBD1 as a possible D gene (6 bases). V was shortened by 2 bases and J by 0 bases, with 11 bases between the two germline ends. This CDR3 contains 17 residues. In germline, CDR1 is ENHRY, CDR2 SYGVKD. CDR3 nucleotide sequence: TGTGCCATCAGTGAGACAGGGATGGGCTCTGGGGCCAACGTCCTGACTTTC. Its translation is CAISETGMGSGANVLTF.

The gene calls are TRBV7-9 and TRBJ1-2, with 9 nucleotides matching TRBD1. This CDR3 has 15 amino acids. Germline V lookup: CDR1 SEHNR, CDR2 FQNEAQ (reference sequence). J was trimmed by 2 bases and V by 5 bases; bases with no gene match: 6. CDR3 in amino acids: CASSHTGQGNYGYTF. The CDR3 DNA sequence: TGTGCCAGCAGCCATACTGGACAGGGGAACTATGGCTACACCTTC.

The chain uses TRBV10-2 and TRBJ1-6; D unresolved. Germline V lookup: CDR1 WSHSY, CDR2 SAAADI. The length of the CDR3 is 13 residues. Trimming removed 7 bases at V and 3 bases at J, with 7 bases between. CDR3 DNA: TGCGCCAGCACCGGGTTCTATAATTCACCCCTCCACTTT. Protein: CASTGFYNSPLHF.

This chain joins TRBV11-2 and TRBJ2-7; the D gene could be TRBD1 or TRBD2 (6 bases each). The CDR3 covers 15 residues. The germline V gene encodes CDR1 SGHAT and CDR2 FQNNGV. Trimming removed 1 base from V and 3 bases from J, with 13 bases in between. CDR3 in DNA: TGTGCCAGCAGCTTAGCCGGGGGCGTAATCTACGAGCAGTACTTC. Encoded protein: CASSLAGGVIYEQYF. The full variable domain, with the rest looked up from reference TRBV11-2 and TRBJ2-7, is EAGVAQSPRYKIIEKRQSVAFWCNPISGHATLYWYQQILGQGPKLLIQFQNNGVVDDSQLPKDRFSAERLKGVDSTLKIQPAKLEDSAVYLCASSLAGGVIYEQYFGPGTRLTVT.

This chain uses TRBV19 with TRBJ2-7; 7 bases are a match to TRBD1. With V trimmed by 3 bases and J by 2 bases, 7 bases remained unmatched. CDR1 and CDR2 (germline): LNHDA, SQIVND (reference sequence). The CDR3 totals 15 residues. CDR3 residues: CASSILTGTAYEQYF. The CDR3 DNA reads TGTGCCAGTAGTATCCTCACCGGGACAGCCTACGAGCAGTACTTC. The complete variable domain, with remaining parts taken from reference TRBV19 and TRBJ2-7, reads DGGITQSPKYLFRKEGQNVTLSCEQNLNHDAMYWYRQDPGQGLRLIYYSQIVNDFQKGDIAEGYSVSREKKESFPLTVTSAQKNPTAFYLCASSILTGTAYEQYFGPGTRLTVT.

This chain connects TRBV10-3 to TRBJ1-2, with 7 positions matching TRBD1. Unmatched junction bases numbered 6, after V lost 3 bases and J lost 8 bases. The germline CDR1 and CDR2 sequences are ENHRY and SYGVKD. The CDR3 covers 13 residues. CDR3 DNA sequence: TGTGCCATCAGTGAAGAGGGGGCCCGCGGCTACACCTTC. Translating it yields CAISEEGARGYTF.

This clone was seen a single time. The genes are TRBV4-1 and TRBJ1-2, with 9 bases matching TRBD1. Germline V gene data show CDR1 as MGHRA and CDR2 as YSYEKL. The CDR3 runs 15 residues. V was clipped by 4 bases and J by 3 bases; unmatched bases: 6. The CDR3 spells CASSPRQGVDYGYTF. Here the CDR3 DNA reads TGCGCCAGCAGCCCCAGACAGGGGGTAGACTATGGCTACACCTTC.